Listed below are T cell receptor beta chains from one sample, sequenced in a study of blood T cell repertoires in COVID-19. Measured with immunoSEQ multiplex PCR; TCRdb has only the in-frame clones, and not every one. This sample yields roughly 180,000 clones, of which less than 85% are seen a single time; more than 9% belongs to the top ten. Sequencing was done on a sample of peripheral blood. These receptors all stem from a woman of 80 years or more with active or convalescent COVID-19. Both conserved end residues are part of each CDR3. Each record gives: CDR3 length, clone size, J gene, V gene, D gene, CDR3 protein, CDR3 DNA. D genes are given only for firm matches. Clone size is not always given. Where it is, it says once, few, many or a class for expanded clones.

len: 16; abundance: .; j_gene: TRBJ1-2; v_gene: TRBV2; d_gene: .; CDR3aa: CASSVGSSTGFYGYTF; CDR3nt: TGTGCCAGCAGTGTAGGTTCGTCTACGGGGTTCTATGGCTACACCTTC
len: 16; abundance: .; j_gene: TRBJ1-5; v_gene: TRBV18; d_gene: TRBD1; CDR3aa: CASSPGQGYSNQPQHF; CDR3nt: TGTGCCAGCTCACCGGGACAGGGATATAGCAATCAGCCCCAGCATTTT
len: 15; abundance: few; j_gene: TRBJ1-2; v_gene: TRBV18; d_gene: .; CDR3aa: CASSPSEGALYGYTF; CDR3nt: TGTGCCAGCTCACCAAGCGAAGGAGCCCTCTATGGCTACACCTTC
len: 16; abundance: .; j_gene: TRBJ1-2; v_gene: TRBV5-1; d_gene: TRBD1; CDR3aa: CASSLSPGQGAIGYTF; CDR3nt: TGCGCCAGCAGTTTGTCCCCGGGACAGGGGGCGATAGGCTACACCTTC
len: 14; abundance: .; j_gene: TRBJ1-1; v_gene: TRBV5-1; d_gene: .; CDR3aa: CASSPPGENTEAFF; CDR3nt: TGCGCCAGCAGCCCGCCCGGGGAGAACACTGAAGCTTTCTTT
len: 16; abundance: once; j_gene: TRBJ2-1; v_gene: TRBV10-1; d_gene: TRBD2; CDR3aa: CASSEGSGSSYNEQFF; CDR3nt: TGCGCCAGCAGTGAAGGTAGCGGGAGCTCCTACAATGAGCAGTTCTTC
len: 14; abundance: .; j_gene: TRBJ2-2; v_gene: TRBV11-2; d_gene: .; CDR3aa: CASSLDLATGELFF; CDR3nt: TGTGCCAGCAGCTTAGATTTAGCTACCGGGGAGCTGTTTTTT
len: 16; abundance: .; j_gene: TRBJ1-2; v_gene: TRBV5-4; d_gene: TRBD1; CDR3aa: CASSLANRGNHYGYTF; CDR3nt: TGTGCCAGCAGCTTGGCTAACAGGGGGAATCACTATGGCTACACCTTC
len: 13; abundance: .; j_gene: TRBJ2-5; v_gene: TRBV25-1; d_gene: .; CDR3aa: CASSEQGTETQYF; CDR3nt: TGTGCCAGCAGTGAGCAGGGGACAGAGACCCAGTACTTC
len: 12; abundance: .; j_gene: TRBJ2-1; v_gene: TRBV7-3; d_gene: TRBD2; CDR3aa: CASSRTSGEQFF; CDR3nt: TGTGCCAGCAGCCGGACTAGCGGTGAGCAGTTCTTC
len: 14; abundance: .; j_gene: TRBJ1-1; v_gene: TRBV7-9; d_gene: .; CDR3aa: CASSLSRGNTEAFF; CDR3nt: TGTGCCAGCAGCTTATCACGGGGGAACACTGAAGCTTTCTTT
len: 15; abundance: .; j_gene: TRBJ2-2; v_gene: TRBV7-3; d_gene: .; CDR3aa: CASSQIGGNTGELFF; CDR3nt: TGTGCCAGCAGTCAGATAGGGGGGAACACCGGGGAGCTGTTTTTT
len: 13; abundance: .; j_gene: TRBJ1-2; v_gene: TRBV5-1; d_gene: TRBD1; CDR3aa: CASSWTGYDGYTF; CDR3nt: TGCGCCAGCAGCTGGACAGGGTACGATGGCTACACCTTC
len: 16; abundance: .; j_gene: TRBJ2-7; v_gene: TRBV28; d_gene: TRBD1; CDR3aa: CASSLSIGTVKAEQYF; CDR3nt: TGTGCCAGCAGTTTATCAATCGGGACAGTGAAGGCCGAGCAGTACTTC
len: 14; abundance: .; j_gene: TRBJ2-3; v_gene: TRBV5-1; d_gene: TRBD1; CDR3aa: CASSRDRGTDTQYF; CDR3nt: TGCGCCAGCAGCCGGGACAGGGGCACAGATACGCAGTATTTT
len: 19; abundance: .; j_gene: TRBJ2-2; v_gene: TRBV4-1; d_gene: TRBD2; CDR3aa: CASSQDLPSGSANTGELFF; CDR3nt: TGCGCCAGCAGCCAAGATCTCCCTAGCGGGTCGGCGAACACCGGGGAGCTGTTTTTT
len: 12; abundance: .; j_gene: TRBJ2-7; v_gene: TRBV5-1; d_gene: .; CDR3aa: CASRAVAYEQYF; CDR3nt: TGCGCCAGCAGGGCGGTGGCCTACGAGCAGTACTTC
len: 16; abundance: .; j_gene: TRBJ1-1; v_gene: TRBV19; d_gene: TRBD1; CDR3aa: CASSMTGGTIMTEAFF; CDR3nt: TGTGCCAGTAGTATGACAGGGGGTACTATTATGACTGAAGCTTTCTTT
len: 15; abundance: .; j_gene: TRBJ1-5; v_gene: TRBV5-1; d_gene: .; CDR3aa: CASSLGSGANQPQHF; CDR3nt: TGCGCCAGCAGCTTGGGTTCGGGTGCCAATCAGCCCCAGCATTTT
len: 14; abundance: .; j_gene: TRBJ1-6; v_gene: TRBV21-1; d_gene: .; CDR3aa: CASSKQGAGSPLHF; CDR3nt: TGTGCCAGCAGCAAACAGGGGGCTGGTTCACCCCTCCACTTT
len: 16; abundance: .; j_gene: TRBJ2-1; v_gene: TRBV7-7; d_gene: .; CDR3aa: CASSLASGAGYNEQFF; CDR3nt: TGTGCTAGCAGCTTAGCTTCAGGGGCTGGATACAATGAGCAGTTCTTC
len: 16; abundance: .; j_gene: TRBJ1-1; v_gene: TRBV5-1; d_gene: TRBD1; CDR3aa: CASSRGTGGLHTEAFF; CDR3nt: TGCGCCAGCAGCAGGGGGACAGGGGGTCTACACACTGAAGCTTTCTTT
len: 15; abundance: .; j_gene: TRBJ1-6; v_gene: TRBV28; d_gene: .; CDR3aa: CASRPPEGDNSPLHF; CDR3nt: TGTGCCAGCAGACCGCCGGAAGGGGATAATTCACCCCTCCACTTT
len: 15; abundance: few; j_gene: TRBJ2-1; v_gene: TRBV5-4; d_gene: TRBD2; CDR3aa: CASSLSGGGDHEQFF; CDR3nt: TGTGCCAGCAGCTTGAGTGGCGGGGGGGACCATGAGCAGTTCTTC
len: 15; abundance: .; j_gene: TRBJ1-1; v_gene: TRBV28; d_gene: TRBD1; CDR3aa: CASSPTRGMNTEAFF; CDR3nt: TGTGCCAGCAGTCCGACCAGGGGGATGAACACTGAAGCTTTCTTT
len: 14; abundance: .; j_gene: TRBJ2-2; v_gene: TRBV5-1; d_gene: TRBD2; CDR3aa: CASRPAGPTGELFF; CDR3nt: TGCGCCAGCAGGCCAGCGGGACCGACCGGGGAGCTGTTTTTT
len: 13; abundance: .; j_gene: TRBJ2-3; v_gene: TRBV3-1/TRBV3-2; d_gene: .; CDR3aa: CASSQDGRDTQYF; CDR3nt: TGTGCCAGCAGCCAAGACGGGAGAGATACGCAGTATTTT
len: 16; abundance: .; j_gene: TRBJ1-1; v_gene: TRBV30; d_gene: .; CDR3aa: CAWSRRVGRGNTEAFF; CDR3nt: TGTGCCTGGAGTCGTCGTGTGGGCAGGGGGAACACTGAAGCTTTCTTT
len: 13; abundance: .; j_gene: TRBJ2-5; v_gene: TRBV20-1; d_gene: .; CDR3aa: CSASLAGPETQYF; CDR3nt: TGCAGTGCTAGTCTCGCGGGCCCGGAGACCCAGTACTTC
len: 14; abundance: once; j_gene: TRBJ1-2; v_gene: TRBV28; d_gene: TRBD1; CDR3aa: CASTLLQGDYGYTF; CDR3nt: TGTGCCAGCACCTTATTACAGGGGGACTATGGCTACACCTTC
len: 15; abundance: .; j_gene: TRBJ1-4; v_gene: TRBV19; d_gene: .; CDR3aa: CASSIHRATNEKLFF; CDR3nt: TGTGCCAGTAGTATCCACAGGGCAACTAATGAAAAACTGTTTTTT
len: 15; abundance: .; j_gene: TRBJ2-1; v_gene: TRBV7-9; d_gene: TRBD2; CDR3aa: CASSLLTSGSNEQFF; CDR3nt: TGTGCCAGCAGCTTATTAACTAGCGGGAGCAATGAGCAGTTCTTC
len: 12; abundance: .; j_gene: TRBJ2-3; v_gene: TRBV12-3/TRBV12-4; d_gene: .; CDR3aa: CASRSAVGTQYF; CDR3nt: TGTGCCAGCAGGTCAGCGGTTGGTACGCAGTATTTT
len: 13; abundance: .; j_gene: TRBJ2-3; v_gene: TRBV5-1; d_gene: .; CDR3aa: CASSSGAEDTQYF; CDR3nt: TGCGCCAGCAGCTCCGGCGCGGAAGATACGCAGTATTTT
len: 17; abundance: .; j_gene: TRBJ2-1; v_gene: TRBV18; d_gene: TRBD2; CDR3aa: CASSPRGRETSYNEQFF; CDR3nt: TGTGCCAGCTCACCACGCGGGAGGGAAACTTCCTACAATGAGCAGTTCTTC
len: 15; abundance: few; j_gene: TRBJ2-7; v_gene: TRBV6-1; d_gene: .; CDR3aa: CASSEAPRRTYEQYF; CDR3nt: TGTGCCAGCAGTGAAGCTCCCCGGAGAACCTACGAGCAGTACTTC
len: 16; abundance: once; j_gene: TRBJ2-3; v_gene: TRBV19; d_gene: TRBD2; CDR3aa: CASSRYSGFGTDTQYF; CDR3nt: TGTGCCAGTAGTAGATATAGCGGGTTCGGTACAGATACGCAGTATTTT